The clone carrying this T cell receptor beta chain has only a few counts. Its cognate antigen is unknown. The sample belongs to a study of T cells in Graves' hyperthyroidism and ophthalmopathy. Study outcomes and limitations: In the blood, most expanded thyroid clonotypes above 0.001 appeared as well.

RNA transcripts served as the template for amplifying TCR beta CDR3 regions. Researchers ran a first-round RT-PCR on the TCR CDR3 using the HTBI primer set. Each CDR3 protein gets one entry after TCRdb re-called the multiplex PCR reads with MiXCR. There are around 700,000 distinct CDR3 sequences in the sample; under 20% occur only once, and 16% lies in the top ten. Patients aged 18 to 65 had newly diagnosed hyperthyroidism lasting under 2 months. V gave up 0 bases and J gave up 3 bases, with 11 bases separating them. The V gene's germline CDR1 is MGHRA and CDR2 YSYEKL. The CDR3 covers 16 residues. The chain uses TRBV4-1 and TRBJ2-2; D may correspond to TRBD1 or TRBD2 (5 bases each). Sequencing was done on a sample of blood. This clonotype originated in a woman in her fifties or sixties with Graves' hyperthyroidism that later progressed to Graves' ophthalmopathy. The CDR3 sequence: CASSQDSRGHTGELFF. CDR3 DNA sequence: TGCGCCAGCAGCCAAGATTCCCGGGGACACACCGGGGAGCTGTTTTTT.